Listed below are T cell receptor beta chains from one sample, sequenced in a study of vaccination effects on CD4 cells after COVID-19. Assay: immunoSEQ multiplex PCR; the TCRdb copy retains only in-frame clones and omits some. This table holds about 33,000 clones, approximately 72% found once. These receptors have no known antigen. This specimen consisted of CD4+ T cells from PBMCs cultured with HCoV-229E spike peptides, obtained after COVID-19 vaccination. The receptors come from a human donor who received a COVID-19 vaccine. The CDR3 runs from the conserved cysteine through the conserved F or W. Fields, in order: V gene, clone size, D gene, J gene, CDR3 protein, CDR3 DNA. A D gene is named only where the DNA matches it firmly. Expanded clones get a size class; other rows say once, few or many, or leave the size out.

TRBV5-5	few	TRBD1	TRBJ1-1	CASSGDSTSTEAFF	TGTGCCAGCAGCGGGGACAGTACGAGCACTGAAGCTTTCTTT
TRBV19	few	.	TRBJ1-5	CASSIRPTGNQPQHF	TGTGCCAGTAGTATTCGCCCCACAGGGAATCAGCCCCAGCATTTT
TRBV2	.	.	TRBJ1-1	CASGWEGGGNTEAFF	TGTGCCAGCGGGTGGGAGGGGGGTGGGAACACTGAAGCTTTCTTT
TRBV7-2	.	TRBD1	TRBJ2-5	CASSLGQGYQETQYF	TGTGCCAGCAGCTTAGGACAGGGGTACCAAGAGACCCAGTACTTC
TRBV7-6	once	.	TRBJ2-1	CASSLGGYKLEQFF	TGTGCCAGCAGCTTGGGCGGATACAAGCTTGAGCAGTTCTTC
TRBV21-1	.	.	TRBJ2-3	CASSKGPQFTDTQYF	TGTGCCAGCAGCAAGGGACCGCAATTCACAGATACGCAGTATTTT
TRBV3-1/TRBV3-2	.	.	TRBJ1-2	CASSQDLEGIIGYTF	TGTGCCAGCAGCCAAGATTTGGAGGGAATAATTGGCTACACCTTC
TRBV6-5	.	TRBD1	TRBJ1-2	CASSYSTGGDYGYTF	TGTGCCAGCAGTTACTCGACAGGGGGCGACTATGGCTACACCTTC
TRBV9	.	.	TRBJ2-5	CASSPDRGGGKVTQYF	TGTGCCAGCAGTCCCGATCGTGGGGGCGGGAAGGTGACCCAGTACTTC
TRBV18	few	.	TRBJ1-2	CASSPGSDYGYTF	TGTGCCAGCTCACCAGGGAGTGACTATGGCTACACCTTC
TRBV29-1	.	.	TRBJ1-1	CSVDTSLNTEAFF	TGCAGCGTTGATACATCCTTGAACACTGAAGCTTTCTTT
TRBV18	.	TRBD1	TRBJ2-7	CASSPKPSGGARQYF	TGTGCCAGCTCACCCAAACCGTCAGGGGGCGCTCGGCAGTACTTC
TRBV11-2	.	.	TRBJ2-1	CASSLGGGTYNEQFF	TGTGCCAGCAGCTTAGGAGGCGGTACCTACAATGAGCAGTTCTTC
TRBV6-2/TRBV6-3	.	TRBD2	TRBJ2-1	CASSYSMVAGGLPAYNEQFF	TGTGCCAGCAGTTACTCGATGGTAGCGGGAGGACTACCGGCCTACAATGAGCAGTTCTTC